This T cell receptor beta chain is from a study of T cells in Graves' hyperthyroidism and ophthalmopathy. General study results and limits: A model using 13 V-J features told ophthalmopathy apart from stable hyperthyroidism.

In its sample, this clonotype was seen many times. The antigen remains unidentified. From RNA transcripts, TCR beta CDR3 regions were amplified. Carried out on the TCR CDR3, a first-round RT-PCR used the HTBI primer set. TCRdb independently ran MiXCR on the multiplex PCR reads; one entry per CDR3 protein. The sample lists hundreds of thousands of distinct CDR3 sequences; 15% to 18% were seen once. Patients aged 18 to 65 had newly diagnosed hyperthyroidism lasting under 2 months. Criteria for exclusion of patients were uncontrolled infection, other autoimmune disease, pregnancy or lactation. Out of roughly 9.1 ml of fresh peripheral blood came the PBMCs. This CDR3 has 16 amino acids. J lost 3 bases, V lost 4 bases, and 10 bases had no gene match. Germline V gene sequence: CDR1 SGDLS, CDR2 YYNGEE.

The chain is built from TRBV9 and TRBJ2-7; 10 nucleotides agree with TRBD2. The sequencing input was blood. The receptor was derived from a woman aged 18-29 years with Graves' hyperthyroidism that later progressed to Graves' ophthalmopathy. CDR3 DNA sequence: TGTGCCAGCAGCCCCCGTAGCGGGACTAGCGACTACGAGCAGTACTTC. Its translation: CASSPRSGTSDYEQYF.